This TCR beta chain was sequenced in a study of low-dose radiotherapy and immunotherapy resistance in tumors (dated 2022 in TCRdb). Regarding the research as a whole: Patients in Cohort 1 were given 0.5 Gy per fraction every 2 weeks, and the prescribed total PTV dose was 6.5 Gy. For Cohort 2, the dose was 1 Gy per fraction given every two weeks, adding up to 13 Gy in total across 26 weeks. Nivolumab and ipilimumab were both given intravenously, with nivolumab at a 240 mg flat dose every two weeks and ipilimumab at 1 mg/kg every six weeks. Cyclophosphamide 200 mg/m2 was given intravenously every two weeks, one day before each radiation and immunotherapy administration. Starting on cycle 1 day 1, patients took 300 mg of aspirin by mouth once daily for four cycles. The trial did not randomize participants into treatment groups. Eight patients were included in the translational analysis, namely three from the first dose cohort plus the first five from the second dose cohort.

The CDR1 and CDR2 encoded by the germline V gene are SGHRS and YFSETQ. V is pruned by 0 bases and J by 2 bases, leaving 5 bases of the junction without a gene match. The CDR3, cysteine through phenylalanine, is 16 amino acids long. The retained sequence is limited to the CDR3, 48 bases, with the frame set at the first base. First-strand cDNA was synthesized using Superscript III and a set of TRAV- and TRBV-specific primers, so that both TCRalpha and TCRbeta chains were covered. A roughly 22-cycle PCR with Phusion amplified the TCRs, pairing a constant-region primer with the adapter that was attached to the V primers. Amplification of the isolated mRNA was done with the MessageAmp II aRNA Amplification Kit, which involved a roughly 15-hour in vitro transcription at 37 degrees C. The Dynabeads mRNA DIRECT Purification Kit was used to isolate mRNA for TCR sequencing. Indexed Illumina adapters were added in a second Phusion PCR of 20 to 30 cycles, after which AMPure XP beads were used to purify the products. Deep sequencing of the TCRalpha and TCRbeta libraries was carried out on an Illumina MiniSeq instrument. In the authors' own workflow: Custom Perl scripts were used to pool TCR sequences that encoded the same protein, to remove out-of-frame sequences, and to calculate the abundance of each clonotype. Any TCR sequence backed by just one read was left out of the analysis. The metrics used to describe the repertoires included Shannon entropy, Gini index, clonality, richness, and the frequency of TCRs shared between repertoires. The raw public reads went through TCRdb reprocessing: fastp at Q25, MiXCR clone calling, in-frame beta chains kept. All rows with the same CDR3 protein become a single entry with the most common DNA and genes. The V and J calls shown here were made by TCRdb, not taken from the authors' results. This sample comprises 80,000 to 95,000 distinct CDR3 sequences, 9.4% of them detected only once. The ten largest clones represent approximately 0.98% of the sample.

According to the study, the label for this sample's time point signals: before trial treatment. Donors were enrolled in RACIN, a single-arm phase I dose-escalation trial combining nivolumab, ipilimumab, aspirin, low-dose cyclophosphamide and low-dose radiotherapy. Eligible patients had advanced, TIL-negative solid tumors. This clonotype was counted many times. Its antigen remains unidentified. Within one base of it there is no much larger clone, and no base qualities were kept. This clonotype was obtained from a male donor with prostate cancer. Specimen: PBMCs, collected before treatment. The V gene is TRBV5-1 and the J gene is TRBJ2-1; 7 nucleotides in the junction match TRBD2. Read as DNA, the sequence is TGCGCCAGCAGCTTGGGTAGCGGGCCACCCTACAATGAGCAGTTCTTC. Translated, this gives CASSLGSGPPYNEQFF.